This T cell receptor beta chain is from a study of T cell repertoires and Cas9 in healthy adults. The wider study: Multi-effector potency, cytotoxicity and lineage were assessed in SpCas9-reactive CD4 and CD8 T cells. Study conclusions and caveats: SpCas9-reactive regulatory T cells reportedly mitigated SpCas9-reactive effector T cells in vitro. Healthy humans studied reportedly all had preexisting SpCas9-directed effector T cells.

Germline CDR1 SGHTA, CDR2 FQGNSA. V was pared by 1 base and J by 6 bases, with 10 bases between. CDR3 length: 14 amino acids. The table came from immunoSEQ multiplex PCR; TCRdb's copy has only in-frame clones and leaves some out. The sample records 470 or so clones, around four fifths being singletons. The sequencing sample was made of SpCas9-reactive CD4+ effector T cells (CD137+, CD154-, CD25-, CD127+) from PBMCs; culture status not recorded. The clonotype was recovered from a human donor in good health. The chain recombines TRBV7-2 with TRBJ1-5, with a weak D call TRBD1 (5 bases). As DNA, the CDR3 is TGTGCCAGCAGCTTAGGAGGGGTTAGTCAGCCCCAGCATTTT. Translation: CASSLGGVSQPQHF.